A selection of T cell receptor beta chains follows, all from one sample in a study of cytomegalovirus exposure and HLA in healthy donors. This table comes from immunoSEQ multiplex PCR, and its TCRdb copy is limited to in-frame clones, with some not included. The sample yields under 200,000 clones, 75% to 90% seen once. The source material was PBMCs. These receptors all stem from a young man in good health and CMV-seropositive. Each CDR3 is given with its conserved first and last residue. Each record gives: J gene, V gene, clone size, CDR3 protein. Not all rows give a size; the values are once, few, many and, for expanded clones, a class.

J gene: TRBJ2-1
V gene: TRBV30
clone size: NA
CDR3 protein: CAWAIPGQGAKQFF

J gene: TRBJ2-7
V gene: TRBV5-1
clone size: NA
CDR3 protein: CASSLLQQGRYEQYF

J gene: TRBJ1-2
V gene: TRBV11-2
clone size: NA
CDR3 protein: CASSSIATGAGYGYTF

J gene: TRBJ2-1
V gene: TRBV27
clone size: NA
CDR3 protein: CASRDRYFSGNEQFF

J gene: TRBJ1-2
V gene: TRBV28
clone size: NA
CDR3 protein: CASSLGPTGVHGYTF

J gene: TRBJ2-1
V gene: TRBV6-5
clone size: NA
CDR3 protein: CASTQQGRQFF

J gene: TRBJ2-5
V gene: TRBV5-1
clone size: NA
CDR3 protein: CASSLRQGREETQYF

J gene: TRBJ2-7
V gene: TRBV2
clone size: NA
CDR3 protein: CASIGEYYEQYF

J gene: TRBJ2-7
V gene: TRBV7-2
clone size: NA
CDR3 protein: CASSSRVGGEQYF

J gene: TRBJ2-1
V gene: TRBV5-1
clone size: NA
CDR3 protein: CASSEGLAGRNEQFF

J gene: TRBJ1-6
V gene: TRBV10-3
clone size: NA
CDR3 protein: CAISESEVSDNSPLHF

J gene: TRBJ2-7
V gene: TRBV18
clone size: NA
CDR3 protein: CASSLSGGAGLGEQYF

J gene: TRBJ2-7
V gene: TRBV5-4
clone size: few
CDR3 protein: CASSLAGSSYEQYF

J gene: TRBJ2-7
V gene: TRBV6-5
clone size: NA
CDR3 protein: CASSREGGYEQYF

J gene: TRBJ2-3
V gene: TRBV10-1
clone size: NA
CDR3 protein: CASSASPANTQYF

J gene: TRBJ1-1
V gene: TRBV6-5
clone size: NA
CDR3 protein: CASSSLGERGAFF

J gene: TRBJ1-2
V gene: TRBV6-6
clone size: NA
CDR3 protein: CASSYRLTNYGYTF

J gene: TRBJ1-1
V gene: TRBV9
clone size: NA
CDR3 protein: CASSITGGAFGDTEAFF

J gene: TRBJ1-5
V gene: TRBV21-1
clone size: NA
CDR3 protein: CASSKKRDRRSNQPQHF

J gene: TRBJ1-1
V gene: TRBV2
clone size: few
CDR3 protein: CASSERGNTEAFF

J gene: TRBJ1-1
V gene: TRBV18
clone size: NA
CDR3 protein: CASSPPGNTEAFF

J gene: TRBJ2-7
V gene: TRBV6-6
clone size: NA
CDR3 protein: CASSFGQGGEQYF